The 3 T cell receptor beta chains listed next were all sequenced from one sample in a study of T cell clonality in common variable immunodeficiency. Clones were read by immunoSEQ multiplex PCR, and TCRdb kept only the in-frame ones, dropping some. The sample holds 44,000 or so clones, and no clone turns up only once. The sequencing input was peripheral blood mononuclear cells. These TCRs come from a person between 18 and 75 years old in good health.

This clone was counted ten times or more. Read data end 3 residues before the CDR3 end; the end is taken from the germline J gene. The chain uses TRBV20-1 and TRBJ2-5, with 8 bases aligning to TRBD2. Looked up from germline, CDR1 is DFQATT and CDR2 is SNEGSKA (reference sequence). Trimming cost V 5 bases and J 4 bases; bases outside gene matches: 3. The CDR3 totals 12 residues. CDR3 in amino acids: CSAGTRGETQYF. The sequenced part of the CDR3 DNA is TGCAGTGCTGGGACTAGAGGAGAGACC.

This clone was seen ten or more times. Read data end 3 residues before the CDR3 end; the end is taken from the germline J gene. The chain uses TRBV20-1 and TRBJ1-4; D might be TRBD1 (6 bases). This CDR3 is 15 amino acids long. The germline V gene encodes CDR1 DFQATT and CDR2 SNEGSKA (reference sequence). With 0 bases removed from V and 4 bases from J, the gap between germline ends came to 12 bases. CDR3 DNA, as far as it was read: TGCAGTGCTAGAGATCGGGGGGCGGGTAATGAAAAA. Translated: CSARDRGAGNEK. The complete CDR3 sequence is CSARDRGAGNEKLFF.

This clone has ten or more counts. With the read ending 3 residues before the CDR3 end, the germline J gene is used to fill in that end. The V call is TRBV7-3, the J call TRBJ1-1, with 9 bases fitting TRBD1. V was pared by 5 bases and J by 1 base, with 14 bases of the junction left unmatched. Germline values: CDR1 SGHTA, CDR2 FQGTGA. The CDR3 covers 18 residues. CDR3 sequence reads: CASSPTGTGNRGNTEAFF. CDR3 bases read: TGTGCCAGCAGCCCGACCGGGACAGGGAATCGGGGGAACACTGAA.